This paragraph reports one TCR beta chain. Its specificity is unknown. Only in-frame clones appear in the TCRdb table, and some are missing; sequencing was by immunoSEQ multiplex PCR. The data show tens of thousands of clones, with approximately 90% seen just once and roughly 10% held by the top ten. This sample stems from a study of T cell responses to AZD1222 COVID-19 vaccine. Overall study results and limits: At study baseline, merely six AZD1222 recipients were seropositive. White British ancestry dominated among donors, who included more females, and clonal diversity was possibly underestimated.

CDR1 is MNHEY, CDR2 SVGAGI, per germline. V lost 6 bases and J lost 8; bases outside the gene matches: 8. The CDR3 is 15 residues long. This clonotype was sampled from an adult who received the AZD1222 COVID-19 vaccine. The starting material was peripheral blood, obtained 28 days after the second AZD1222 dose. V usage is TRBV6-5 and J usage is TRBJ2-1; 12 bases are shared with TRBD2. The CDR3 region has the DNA TGTGCCAGCAGACCTTCTAGCGGGGGGGCGGATGAGCAGTTCTTC. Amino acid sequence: CASRPSSGGADEQFF.